This T cell receptor (beta chain) is drawn from a study of tumor and adjacent non-tumor tissue in lung cancer (dated 2018 in TCRdb). Regarding the research as a whole: Of the cohort, more than ten patients had adenocarcinoma, 2 had squamous cell carcinoma and 1 had small cell lung cancer. The roughly 15 enrolled patients, of whom around ten were men and 5 were women, were aged about 31 to 85 years and were diagnosed with TNM stage I to III disease. Sequencing produced about 120,000,000 productive TCRbeta reads in total, an average of approximately 4.5 million reads per sample. Bulk TCRbeta repertoires were compared between lung tumor tissue and matched distant non-tumor lung tissue obtained from under 18 lung cancer patients. TCRbeta CDR3 sequencing was performed on thirty paired specimens, with one tumor sample and one normal lung sample collected per patient.

Receptor amplification or capture employed multiplex PCR. The data were produced on an Illumina HiSeq 2500. TCRbeta libraries were constructed through three rounds of nested PCR with primers (Table S4) according to protocols modified from ARM-PCR. Before sequencing, PCR products in the 200-500 bp range were cut out of the gel and cleaned up using the QIAquick gel extraction kit. The study's own analysis went as follows. Trimmomatic was used to clean the reads, FLASH merged the cleaned reads into complete CDR3 sequences, and MiTCR assigned the sequences to V(D)J germline segments. VDJtools was used to compute clonal diversity as the inverse Simpson's index. Productive reads were defined as in-frame sequences without a premature stop codon. In-frame beta chains were kept once TCRdb had trimmed the public reads at Q25 with fastp and called clones with MiXCR. Each CDR3 protein appears once, grouped with its most common genes and DNA. What appears here as the V and J calls and clone size reflects TCRdb's work, not the paper's. The sample table shows roughly 74,000 distinct CDR3 sequences, and over 65% are seen once. Clones ranked in the top ten supply 30% to 50% of the sample.

Overall results and qualifications from the work: Tumor tissue showed significantly greater TCR diversity (inverse Simpson) than normal lung tissue (431.37 vs 166.20, P = 0.0075, Mann-Whitney U test). TCR diversity was significantly higher in younger patients, and greater tumor TCR diversity was associated with shorter overall survival and shorter disease-free survival. The sequencing platform is not named in the methods, and unique molecular identifiers are not mentioned. The cohort had only about 16 patients, and the authors noted that larger samples and more detailed clinical data are needed. Peripheral blood was not sequenced, so blood TCRbeta repertoires were not examined in the lung cancer patients of the study. The top 100 clones made up a significantly larger cumulative share of the repertoire in normal lung than in tumor tissue.

Including the terminal cysteine and phenylalanine, the CDR3 comprises 17 residues. Only the CDR3 region is kept as DNA, spanning 51 bases read in frame from base 1. CDR1 and CDR2 are read off the germline V gene as MGHRA and YSYEKL. RNA was isolated from bulk, unsorted tissue, and RNA quality was assessed with a NanoDrop ND-1000 and an Agilent 2100. Normal lung samples were distant non-tumor tissue taken more than 3 cm from the tumor edge. Newly diagnosed lung cancer patients without prior chemotherapy who had been admitted for thoracic surgery in China between August and November 2014 were enrolled as donors. The study excluded patients who had received radiotherapy or chemotherapy before or who had another cancer at the same time. Surgical tissue pieces of roughly 1-2 cm3 were preserved in RNAlater solution and stored at -80 °C until use. This clonotype appeared once. Its recognized antigen is unknown. Germline and junction disagree at one end, which may indicate a read error.

This clonotype was sampled from a man in his 70s with non-small cell lung cancer. The sample was distant non-tumor lung tissue. The sequence joins TRBV4-1 to TRBJ2-1; 8 central bases correspond to TRBD2. The sequence in DNA is TGCGGCAGCAACCAAGTCTTTAGCGGGACGGGGTGGAATGAGCAGTTATTC. Translation gives CGSNQVFSGTGWNEQLF.